What follows are 3 T cell receptor beta chains derived from one specimen sequenced in a study of beta chain features in type 1 diabetes. TCRB transcripts that were expressed got sequenced, as all of the isolated RNA had been reverse transcribed. This table comes from immunoSEQ multiplex PCR, and its TCRdb copy is limited to in-frame clones, with some not included. The table shows hundreds of thousands of clones, with around 9.6% occurring only once. Sequencing used naive CD4+ T cells from blood. The source is a woman aged 18-30 years in good health.

This clone was detected many times. This rearrangement joins TRBV7-9 to TRBJ2-3; 8 bases align to TRBD1. V shed 5 bases and J 5 bases; nucleotides not matched to a gene: 12. The CDR3 has 16 residues. CDR1 and CDR2 (germline): SEHNR, FQNEAQ (reference sequence). The CDR3 reads CASSLSQGAEGDTQYF. The CDR3 DNA reads as TGTGCCAGCAGCCTGTCCCAGGGGGCGGAAGGAGATACGCAGTATTTT.

This clone was observed a handful of times. The V gene is TRBV15, the J gene TRBJ2-1, with D uncertain. V was cut by 1 base and J by 10 bases, with 11 bases left in between. This CDR3 is 13 amino acids long. Germline assignment: CDR1 LNHNV and CDR2 YYDKDF (reference sequence). For the CDR3, the DNA is TGTGCCACCAGCAGAGGTTCGGGTGGGGAGCAGTTCTTC. Encoded protein: CATSRGSGGEQFF. The full variable domain, its missing parts supplied by reference TRBV15 and TRBJ2-1, is DAMVIQNPRYQVTQFGKPVTLSCSQTLNHNVMYWYQQKSSQAPKLLFHYYDKDFNNEADTPDNFQSRRPNTSFCFLDIRSPGLGDTAMYLCATSRGSGGEQFFGPGTRLTVL.

The genes are TRBV29-1 and TRBJ1-2; maybe TRBD1 (5 bases). Trimming shortened V by 7 bases and J by 1 base, and 16 bases separated the two germline ends. Germline values: CDR1 SQVTM, CDR2 ANQGSEA. The CDR3 runs 14 residues. CDR3 region: CSGLTVGDNYGYTF. In DNA, the CDR3 is TGCAGCGGATTAACTGTAGGGGATAACTATGGCTACACCTTC.